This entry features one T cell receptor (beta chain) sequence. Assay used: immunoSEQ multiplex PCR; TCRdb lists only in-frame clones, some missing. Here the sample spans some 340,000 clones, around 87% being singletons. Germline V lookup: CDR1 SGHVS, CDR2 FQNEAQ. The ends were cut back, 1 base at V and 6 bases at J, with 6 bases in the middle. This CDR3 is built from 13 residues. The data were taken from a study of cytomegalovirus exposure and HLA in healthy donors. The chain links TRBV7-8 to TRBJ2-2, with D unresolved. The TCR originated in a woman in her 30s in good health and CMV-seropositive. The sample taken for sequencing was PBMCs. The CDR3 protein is CASSLVPAGELFF. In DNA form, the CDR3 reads TGTGCCAGCAGCTTAGTCCCCGCCGGGGAGCTGTTTTTT.